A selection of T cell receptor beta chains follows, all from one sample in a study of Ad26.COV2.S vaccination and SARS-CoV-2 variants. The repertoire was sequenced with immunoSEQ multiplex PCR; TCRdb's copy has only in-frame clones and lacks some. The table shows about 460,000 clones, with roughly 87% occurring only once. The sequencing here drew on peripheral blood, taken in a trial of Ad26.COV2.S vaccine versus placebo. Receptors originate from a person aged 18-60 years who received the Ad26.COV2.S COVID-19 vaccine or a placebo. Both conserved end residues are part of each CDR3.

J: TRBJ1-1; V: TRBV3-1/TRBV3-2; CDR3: CASSLQGTEAFF
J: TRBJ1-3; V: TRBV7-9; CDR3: CASTFLNTIYF
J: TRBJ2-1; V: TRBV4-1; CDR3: CASSQGVAGGLSNEQFF
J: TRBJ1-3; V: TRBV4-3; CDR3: CASSQVGGGGNTIYF
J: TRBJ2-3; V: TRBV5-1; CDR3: CASRGDRGGTDTQYF
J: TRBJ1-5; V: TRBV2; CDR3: CASSPSSPTGKPQHF
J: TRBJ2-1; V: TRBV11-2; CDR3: CASSSRGVSSYNEQFF
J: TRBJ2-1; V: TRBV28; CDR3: CASNMGGSYNEQFF
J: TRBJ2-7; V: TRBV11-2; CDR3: CASSVTGNYEQYF
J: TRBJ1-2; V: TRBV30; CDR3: CAWSVHYIFRDRGKQSNYGYTF
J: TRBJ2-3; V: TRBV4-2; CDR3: CASSQEWVFRFGTDTQYF
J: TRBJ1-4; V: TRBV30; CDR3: CAWSRTGLINEKLFF
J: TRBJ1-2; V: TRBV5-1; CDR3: CASSSIPGQGHGYTF
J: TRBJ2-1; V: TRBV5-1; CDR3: CASSWQTGLNEQFF
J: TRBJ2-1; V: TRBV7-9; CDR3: CASSPPGGLYNEQFF
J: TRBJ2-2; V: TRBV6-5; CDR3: CASSYSFGENTGELFF
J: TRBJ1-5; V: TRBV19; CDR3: CASRRGQGRVDQPQHF
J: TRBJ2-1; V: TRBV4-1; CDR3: CASSQGGNSLFDEQFF
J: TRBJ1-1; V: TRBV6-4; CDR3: CASSDLKGQGNTEAFF
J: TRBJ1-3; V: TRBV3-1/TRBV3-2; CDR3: CASSQETGPGALEGNTIYF
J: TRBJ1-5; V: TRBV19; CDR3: CASSTWFLQGGNQPQHF
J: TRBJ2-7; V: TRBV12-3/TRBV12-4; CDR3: CASNLGQGVEQYF
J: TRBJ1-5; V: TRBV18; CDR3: CASSPSNQPQHF
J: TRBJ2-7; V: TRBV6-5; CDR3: CASGGQGAGYEQYF
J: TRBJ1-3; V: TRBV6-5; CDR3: CASQLDRGTRNTIYF
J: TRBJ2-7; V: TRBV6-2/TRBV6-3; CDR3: CASSIVGLASYEQYF
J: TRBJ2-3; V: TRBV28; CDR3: CASSSGQGHTQYF
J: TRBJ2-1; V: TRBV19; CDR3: CASSILRGTATNNEQFF
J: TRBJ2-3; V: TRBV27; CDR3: CASSVRPVGTGRTDTQYF
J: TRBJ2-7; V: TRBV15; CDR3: CATSNRVSYEQYF
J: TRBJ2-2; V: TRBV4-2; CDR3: CASSQRTGDGGELFF
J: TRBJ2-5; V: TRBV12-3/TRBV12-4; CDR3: CASSRGIKETQYF
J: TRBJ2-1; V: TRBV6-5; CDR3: CASSQDGSSYNEQFF
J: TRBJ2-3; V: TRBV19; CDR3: CASRDQLTQYF
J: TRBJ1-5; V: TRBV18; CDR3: CASSPGANQPQHF
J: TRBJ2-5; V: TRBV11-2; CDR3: CASSLQDSNPREAQYF
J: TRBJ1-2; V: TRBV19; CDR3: CASSIVGSTNYGYTF
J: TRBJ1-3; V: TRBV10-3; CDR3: CAISESGNTIYF
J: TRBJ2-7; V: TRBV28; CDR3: CASSLRAGYEQYF
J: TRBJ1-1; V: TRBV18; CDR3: CASSQMNTEAFF
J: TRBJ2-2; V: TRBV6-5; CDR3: CASRAPGWNTGELFF
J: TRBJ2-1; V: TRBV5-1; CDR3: CASSPGLSHNEQFF
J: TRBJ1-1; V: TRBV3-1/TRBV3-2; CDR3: CASSQVPAGENTEAFF
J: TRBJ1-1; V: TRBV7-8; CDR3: CASSSDRLGNEAFF
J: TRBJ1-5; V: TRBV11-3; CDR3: CASSLGLSREEGQPQHF
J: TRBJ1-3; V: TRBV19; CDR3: CASSSSSDRGNTIYF